Below are 30 T cell receptor beta chains sequenced from a single sample in a study of T cells after posttransplantation cyclophosphamide. Only in-frame clones appear in the TCRdb table, and some are missing; sequencing was by immunoSEQ multiplex PCR. Listed here are 30,000 to 35,000 clones without any singletons, the top ten holding 4.5% to 5%. Sequenced: PBMCs. These receptors were collected from a woman in her 30s in good health and a related stem cell transplant donor.

This clone was found many times. CDR3 DNA: TGCAGCGTTATGTTCGGGTCAGCGAACACTGAAGCTTTCTTT. Its translation is CSVMFGSANTEAFF. The genes are TRBV29-1 and TRBJ1-1; no clear D. Deletions cut 5 bases from V and 1 base from J, with 14 bases between. This CDR3 comprises 14 residues. Germline-derived CDR1 and CDR2 are SQVTM and ANQGSEA.

Ten or more counts support this clone. V gene TRBV2 combines with J gene TRBJ2-7, with TRBD1 matching 8 bases. Losses at the gene ends were 10 bases for V and 2 bases for J; bases not matched to a gene: 4. CDR3 length: 12 residues. CDR1 is SNHLY and CDR2 is FYNNEI in the germline V gene. CDR3 bases: TGTGCCACAATGGACAGGGCCTACGAGCAGTACTTC. Translated: CATMDRAYEQYF.

The sample holds a few counts of this clone. This rearrangement joins TRBV5-8 to TRBJ1-2; TRBD1 might be the D (6 bases). V was clipped by 1 base and J by 0 bases, with 19 bases between them. This CDR3 spans 18 amino acids. Germline CDR1 is SGHTS and CDR2 is YDEGEE. The CDR3 DNA follows: TGTGCCAGCAGCTTGACGTTCGGGGTGGGGGCACCTAACTATGGCTACACCTTC. This encodes CASSLTFGVGAPNYGYTF.

This clone was detected many times. The chain employs TRBV7-8 and TRBJ1-2; 7 bases are shared with TRBD1. The CDR3 consists of 14 residues. Germline CDR1 and CDR2: SGHVS and FQNEAQ. V lost 7 bases and J lost 2; bases outside the gene matches: 7. CDR3 amino acids: CASTPKGANYGYTF. CDR3 bases: TGTGCCAGCACCCCCAAGGGGGCGAACTATGGCTACACCTTC.

This clone was found a few times. V gene TRBV30 combines with J gene TRBJ2-7; 8 bases fit TRBD1. CDR3 size: 13 residues. Per the germline V gene, CDR1 is GTSNPN and CDR2 is SVGIG (reference sequence). V shed 0 bases and J 3 bases; nucleotides not matched to a gene: 1. The CDR3 DNA is TGTGCCTGGAGTGTAGGACAGGGCTACGAGCAGTACTTC. Translating gives CAWSVGQGYEQYF.

This clone occurred a few times. The chain links TRBV5-4 to TRBJ1-5, with D maybe TRBD1 (5 bases). Germline lookup yields CDR1 SGHNT and CDR2 YYREEE (reference sequence). Trimming took 0 bases from V and 6 from J, leaving 13 bases between them. This CDR3 has 15 residues. The DNA for the CDR3 is TGTGCCAGCAGCTTGGACACAGGCGAGCCTCAGCCCCAGCATTTT. Translating it yields CASSLDTGEPQPQHF.

In this sample, this clone turned up many times. This chain connects TRBV5-4 to TRBJ1-6; no reliable D call. The CDR3 is 16 residues long. Germline values: CDR1 SGHNT, CDR2 YYREEE (reference sequence). The V and J ends lost 0 bases and 3 bases respectively, with 10 bases between them. As DNA, the CDR3 is TGTGCCAGCAGCTTGGTTCGGGGTCTCTATAATTCACCCCTCCACTTT. Its protein product is CASSLVRGLYNSPLHF.

This clone came up many times. This chain's CDR3 is CASSTQGTSNSPLHF. The CDR3 bases are TGTGCCAGCAGCACGCAGGGCACATCTAATTCACCCCTCCACTTT. The V gene is TRBV7-3, the J gene TRBJ1-6, with D possibly being TRBD1 (5 bases). There are 15 residues in the CDR3. The V and J ends lost 5 bases and 6 bases respectively, with 14 bases between them. The germline V gene has CDR1 SGHTA and CDR2 FQGTGA.

This clone was detected ten times or more. The gene calls are TRBV2 and TRBJ1-5; 7 bases are a match to TRBD1. The CDR3 has 13 residues. Germline CDR1 reads SNHLY; CDR2 reads FYNNEI. Trimming cost V 7 bases and J 2 bases; bases outside gene matches: 2. CDR3 in DNA: TGTGCCAGCAACGGACAGGGCAATCAGCCCCAGCATTTT. Translation: CASNGQGNQPQHF.

This clone was seen at least ten times. The chain recombines TRBV5-6 with TRBJ1-4; D might be TRBD1 (5 bases). The V end was cut by 3 bases, the J end by 8 bases, with 14 bases between. The CDR3 runs 14 residues. Germline loops: CDR1 SGHDT, CDR2 YYEEEE. The CDR3 DNA reads as TGTGCCAGCAGCTCACCGACCCAGGGCGAAAAACTGTTTTTT. Translated: CASSSPTQGEKLFF.

This clone has a handful of counts. The chain links TRBV29-1 to TRBJ1-1; 7 nucleotides align to TRBD1. The CDR3 length is 13 residues. J gave up 4 bases and V 5 bases, and 7 bases lay outside the gene matches. CDR1 and CDR2 (germline): SQVTM, ANQGSEA. Here the CDR3 reads CSVTRGGFTEAFF. For the CDR3, the DNA is TGCAGCGTTACCAGAGGGGGCTTCACTGAAGCTTTCTTT. The variable domain in full, with the rest retrieved from reference TRBV29-1 and TRBJ1-1, is SAVISQKPSRDICQRGTSLTIQCQVDSQVTMMFWYRQQPGQSLTLIATANQGSEATYESGFVIDKFPISRPNLTFSTLTVSNMSPEDSSIYLCSVTRGGFTEAFFGQGTRLTVV.

The chain has TRBV6-5 and TRBJ2-2; TRBD2 aligns across 10 bases. CDR1 is MNHEY and CDR2 is SVGAGI in the germline V gene. V shed 4 bases and J 7 bases; nucleotides not matched to a gene: 9. This CDR3 is 16 amino acids long. The CDR3 sequence is CASSFPLAGLSGELFF. The CDR3 coding sequence is TGTGCCAGCAGTTTCCCACTAGCGGGGTTGAGCGGGGAGCTGTTTTTT.

At least ten counts were recorded for this clone. This rearrangement joins TRBV11-2 to TRBJ2-3; weak D call: TRBD1 (7 bases). This CDR3 is built from 15 residues. V was shortened by 5 bases and J by 6 bases, with 18 bases between the two germline ends. The germline CDR1 and CDR2 sequences are SGHAT and FQNNGV. Written as DNA, the CDR3 is TGTGCCAGCAGCCCAGGGGGGACTCCATTTGATACGCAGTATTTT. Residues: CASSPGGTPFDTQYF.

This clone was counted at least ten times. The chain recombines TRBV5-6 with TRBJ1-3, with 8 positions matching TRBD1. CDR3 size: 15 residues. CDR1 and CDR2 from the germline V gene are SGHDT and YYEEEE. V lost 4 bases to trimming and J lost 3 bases; unmatched junction nucleotides: 6. CDR3 protein: CASSGLTGDGNTIYF. CDR3 nucleotide sequence: TGTGCCAGCAGCGGACTGACAGGGGATGGAAACACCATATATTTT.

This clone was detected ten times or more. The DNA for the CDR3 is TGTGCCGGAGGGGGTCGGCCGCGCGCTGAGCAGTTCTTC. Its protein is CAGGGRPRAEQFF. The chain combines TRBV2 with TRBJ2-1, with D tentatively TRBD1 or TRBD2 (6 bases each). V gave up 11 bases and J gave up 9 bases, with 20 bases separating them. Germline assignment: CDR1 SNHLY and CDR2 FYNNEI. The CDR3 contains 13 residues.

This clone was seen at least ten times. The chain uses TRBV10-2 and TRBJ2-7; TRBD2 is a possible D gene (6 bases). V was clipped by 5 bases and J by 4 bases, with 12 bases between them. The germline CDR1 and CDR2 sequences are WSHSY and SAAADI. CDR3 length: 13 amino acids. Here the CDR3 reads CASSRGRGYEQYF. The CDR3 DNA is TGCGCCAGCAGTCGGGGGAGAGGGTACGAGCAGTACTTC.

This clone has a count of ten or more. The genes are TRBV11-3 and TRBJ1-1, with unresolved D. V dropped 0 bases and J dropped 2 bases, with 4 bases sitting between them. Germline V gene sequence: CDR1 SGHNT, CDR2 YENEEA. The CDR3 is made up of 13 amino acids. CDR3 sequence reads: CASSLDQNTEAFF. For the CDR3, the DNA is TGTGCCAGCAGCTTAGATCAAAACACTGAAGCTTTCTTT.

This clone was picked up many times. V is TRBV18 and J is TRBJ1-5; 7 bases agree with TRBD1. The CDR3 runs to 16 residues. Germline CDR1 is KGHSH and CDR2 is LQKENI. V was pared by 4 bases and J by 0 bases, with 6 bases of the junction left unmatched. The CDR3 bases are TGTGCCAGCTCACAAGACAGGGCCCTTAGCAATCAGCCCCAGCATTTT. Translation gives CASSQDRALSNQPQHF. The complete variable domain, with remaining parts taken from reference TRBV18 and TRBJ1-5, reads NAGVMQNPRHLVRRRGQEARLRCSPMKGHSHVYWYRQLPEEGLKFMVYLQKENIIDESGMPKERFSAEFPKEGPSILRIQQVVRGDSAAYFCASSQDRALSNQPQHFGDGTRLSIL.

The chain employs TRBV7-9 and TRBJ1-1; maybe TRBD1 (5 bases). The CDR3 is 16 amino acids. With 5 bases removed from V and 3 bases from J, the gap between germline ends came to 19 bases. Germline V lookup: CDR1 SEHNR, CDR2 FQNEAQ (reference sequence). This chain's CDR3 is CASSPRILGVHTEAFF. CDR3 bases: TGTGCCAGCAGCCCCCGCATTCTAGGGGTTCACACTGAAGCTTTCTTT. Based on the CDR3 plus reference TRBV7-9 and TRBJ1-1, the full variable domain is DTGVSQNPRHKITKRGQNVTFRCDPISEHNRLYWYRQTLGQGPEFLTYFQNEAQLEKSRLLSDRFSAERPKGSFSTLEIQRTEQGDSAMYLCASSPRILGVHTEAFFGQGTRLTVV.

This clone showed up many times. The V gene is TRBV27, the J gene TRBJ2-1; D is perhaps TRBD2 (7 bases). This CDR3 is 15 amino acids long. The germline CDR1 and CDR2 sequences are MNHEY and SMNVEV (reference sequence). V was pared by 3 bases and J by 5 bases, with 14 bases between. This CDR3 reads CASSFGRGGHNEQFF. The CDR3 nucleotides are TGTGCCAGCAGTTTCGGAAGGGGGGGCCACAATGAGCAGTTCTTC.

The chain is built from TRBV15 and TRBJ2-3, with a weak D call TRBD1 (5 bases). The CDR3 length is 14 residues. The germline V gene encodes CDR1 LNHNV and CDR2 YYDKDF (reference sequence). Trimming shortened V by 5 bases and J by 2 bases, and 11 bases separated the two germline ends. Here the CDR3 reads CATSEDTYTDTQYF. CDR3 bases: TGTGCCACCAGCGAGGACACCTACACAGATACGCAGTATTTT. The full variable domain, in which reference TRBV15 and TRBJ2-3 provide the parts outside the CDR3, is DAMVIQNPRYQVTQFGKPVTLSCSQTLNHNVMYWYQQKSSQAPKLLFHYYDKDFNNEADTPDNFQSRRPNTSFCFLDIRSPGLGDTAMYLCATSEDTYTDTQYFGPGTRLTVL.

The sample holds many counts of this clone. This rearrangement joins TRBV5-1 to TRBJ2-7; 9 bases map to TRBD2. Trimming took 0 bases from V and 10 from J; bases not matched to a gene: 11. This CDR3 has 15 amino acids. CDR1 is SGHRS and CDR2 is YFSETQ in the germline V gene. DNA for the CDR3: TGCGCCAGCAGCTTGGAAGTTCCTAGCGGGGATCTACAGTACTTC. Protein product: CASSLEVPSGDLQYF.

This clone was recorded at least ten times. The V gene is TRBV5-6, the J gene TRBJ1-5, with 8 nucleotides matching TRBD1. CDR3 length: 17 amino acids. V dropped 2 bases and J dropped 0; count of bases not matched to a gene: 7. The germline gives CDR1 SGHDT, CDR2 YYEEEE. This chain's CDR3 is CASSFRGQVHSNQPQHF. The CDR3 region has the DNA TGTGCCAGCAGCTTTAGGGGACAGGTGCATAGCAATCAGCCCCAGCATTTT.

This clone occurred many times. This chain connects TRBV11-2 to TRBJ2-2, with D tentatively TRBD2 (5 bases). The germline V gene encodes CDR1 SGHAT and CDR2 FQNNGV. This CDR3 is built from 14 residues. The V end was cut by 5 bases, the J end by 5 bases, with 12 bases between. CDR3: CASSRRGLTGELFF. The CDR3 DNA reads TGTGCCAGCAGCCGACGGGGTTTGACCGGGGAGCTGTTTTTT. Full variable domain (outside the CDR3, taken from reference TRBV11-2 and TRBJ2-2): EAGVAQSPRYKIIEKRQSVAFWCNPISGHATLYWYQQILGQGPKLLIQFQNNGVVDDSQLPKDRFSAERLKGVDSTLKIQPAKLEDSAVYLCASSRRGLTGELFFGEGSRLTVL.

This clone has a count of ten or more. V gene TRBV4-3 combines with J gene TRBJ2-7; D perhaps matches TRBD2 (5 bases). The V and J ends lost 0 bases and 7 bases respectively, with 10 bases between them. Germline V gene sequence: CDR1 LGHNA, CDR2 YSLEER. CDR3 size: 13 residues. CDR3: CASSQDRGYEQYF. The DNA for the CDR3 is TGCGCCAGCAGCCAAGATAGAGGGTATGAGCAGTACTTC.

The rearrangement links TRBV27 to TRBJ2-3; 8 bases match TRBD1. V lost 2 bases and J lost 1; bases outside the gene matches: 5. CDR3 length: 16 amino acids. From germline, CDR1 is MNHEY and CDR2 SMNVEV (reference sequence). The CDR3 DNA follows: TGTGCCAGCAGTTTAGGGCGCAGGGGGCGCACAGATACGCAGTATTTT. This gives the protein CASSLGRRGRTDTQYF.

This clone was seen repeatedly, ten times or more. The chain uses TRBV19 and TRBJ2-7, with TRBD1 matching 8 bases. CDR3 length: 15 residues. With V trimmed by 4 bases and J by 2 bases, 7 bases remained unmatched. CDR1 and CDR2 from the germline V gene are LNHDA and SQIVND (reference sequence). CDR3 loop: CASSSLPDRAYEQYF. Written as DNA, the CDR3 is TGTGCCAGTAGTAGTCTCCCGGACAGGGCCTACGAGCAGTACTTC. The full variable domain, rest sourced from reference TRBV19 and TRBJ2-7, is DGGITQSPKYLFRKEGQNVTLSCEQNLNHDAMYWYRQDPGQGLRLIYYSQIVNDFQKGDIAEGYSVSREKKESFPLTVTSAQKNPTAFYLCASSSLPDRAYEQYFGPGTRLTVT.

This clone was seen repeatedly, ten times or more. Here the CDR3 reads CASWTGGSYEQYF. The CDR3 nucleotides read TGTGCCAGCTGGACAGGGGGCTCCTACGAGCAGTACTTC. This sequence joins TRBV2 and TRBJ2-7; TRBD1 matches 10 bases. The CDR3 has 13 amino acids. Losses at the gene ends were 8 bases for V and 0 bases for J; bases not matched to a gene: 1. Germline-derived CDR1 and CDR2 are SNHLY and FYNNEI.

The chain has TRBV6-1 and TRBJ2-5, with D maybe TRBD2 (5 bases). Trimming cost V 6 bases and J 3 bases, with 14 bases left between them. The CDR3 covers 14 residues. Germline V lookup: CDR1 MNHNS, CDR2 SASEGT. CDR3 DNA: TGTGCCAGCAGCCCCTGGACTCCCAAAGAGACCCAGTACTTC. It specifies CASSPWTPKETQYF.

This clone was observed at least ten times. The chain employs TRBV27 and TRBJ2-1; 7 nucleotides align to TRBD2. The CDR3 contains 15 residues. Trimming cost V 7 bases and J 3 bases; bases outside gene matches: 9. The germline V gene encodes CDR1 MNHEY and CDR2 SMNVEV (reference sequence). In DNA, the CDR3 is TGTGCCAGCAAGGCCAGCGGGGCTTACTACAATGAGCAGTTCTTC. It codes for CASKASGAYYNEQFF.